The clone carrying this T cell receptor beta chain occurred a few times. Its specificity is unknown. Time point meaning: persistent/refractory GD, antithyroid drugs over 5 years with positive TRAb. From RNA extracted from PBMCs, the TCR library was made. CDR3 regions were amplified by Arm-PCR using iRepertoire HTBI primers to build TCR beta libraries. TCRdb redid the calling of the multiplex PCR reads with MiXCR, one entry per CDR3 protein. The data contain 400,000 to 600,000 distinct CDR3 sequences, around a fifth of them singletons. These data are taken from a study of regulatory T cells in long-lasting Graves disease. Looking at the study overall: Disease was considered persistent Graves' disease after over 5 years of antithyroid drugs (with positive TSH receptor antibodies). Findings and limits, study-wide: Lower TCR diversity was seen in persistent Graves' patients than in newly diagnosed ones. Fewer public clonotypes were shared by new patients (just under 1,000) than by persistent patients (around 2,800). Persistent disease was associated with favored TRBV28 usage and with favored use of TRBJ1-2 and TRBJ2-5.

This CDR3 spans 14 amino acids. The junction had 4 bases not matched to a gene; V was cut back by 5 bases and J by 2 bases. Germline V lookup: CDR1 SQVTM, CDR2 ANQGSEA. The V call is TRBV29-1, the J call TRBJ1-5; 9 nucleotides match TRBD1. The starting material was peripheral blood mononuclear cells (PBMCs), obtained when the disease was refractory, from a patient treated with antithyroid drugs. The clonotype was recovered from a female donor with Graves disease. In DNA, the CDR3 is TGCAGCGTTTCGGGACAGGGCGGCAATCAGCCCCAGCATTTT. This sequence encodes CSVSGQGGNQPQHF.